This T cell receptor (beta chain) came from a study of cytomegalovirus exposure and HLA in healthy donors. About the study: Within an early data release were about 80 million unique TCRs drawn from HLA-typed donors.

Germline assignment: CDR1 SGHAT and CDR2 FQNNGV. The V and J ends lost 4 bases and 0 bases respectively, with 10 bases between them. This CDR3 has 15 amino acids. Whole-study findings and limits: The dataset shows that most TCR sequences were rare, while some public TCRs occurred in many donors.

Primers included in the PCR were 60 Vbeta and 13 Jbeta primers. Here immunoSEQ multiplex PCR was the method, and the copy in TCRdb shows in-frame clones only, minus some. The sample gives about 170,000 clones, roughly 85% of which show up once; over 2.5% is in the top ten. With respect to this clone: Its antigen is not known.

The genes are TRBV11-2 and TRBJ2-1, with TRBD1 as a possible D gene (6 bases). The source is a man younger than 45 in good health and CMV-seropositive. Material for sequencing was PBMCs. CDR3 nucleotides: TGTGCCAGCAGCTCTCAGGGGAGCTCCTACAATGAGCAGTTCTTC. Translation gives CASSSQGSSYNEQFF.